This T cell receptor beta chain was captured by sequencing in a study of CXCR3-negative and CXCR3-positive naive CD8 T cells. For this clonotype: Its target is unknown.

Points from the study as a whole: Whereas both naive subsets had comparably high diversity, memory CD8+ cells had much lower diversity. With respect to TRBV-TRBJ usage, naive CXCR3-negative and CXCR3-positive cells were similar; memory differed. Hydrophobicity of TRB CDR3s was greater in CXCR3-positive naive cells than in CXCR3-negative naive cells.

Libraries were UMI-labeled 5' RACE TRB cDNA. TCRdb re-analyzed the 5' RACE reads; it lists each CDR3 protein once, without DNA. The sample shows some 130,000 distinct CDR3 sequences, and about 0.48% sits with its ten largest clones. Germline CDR1 MGHRA, CDR2 YSYEKL. The CDR3 is 17 amino acids. The source material was naive CXCR3- CD8+ T cells from blood. Subset in this sample: CD45RO-CCR7+CD27+CD95- naive CD8+ T cells lacking CXCR3 (TNR3-). The chain links TRBV4-1 to TRBJ2-1; lacking DNA, the TRBD2 call made by TCRdb goes unchecked. The source of this sequence is a human donor in good health. Some clones in this sample may be carry-over from other donors' samples. This CDR3 is CASSHEPGLAGINEQFF.